This T cell receptor beta chain stems from a study of OX40 agonist ivuxolimab in advanced cancers. For the study at large: The dose-escalation group included hepatocellular carcinoma, melanoma, renal cell carcinoma and head and neck cancer. Around 40% of patients had received prior checkpoint inhibitor therapy.

Study results and caveats: Expansion of clones was among the lowest in partial responders at 0.1-3.0 mg/kg. Antigens targeted by the expanded peripheral T cells were not determined.

V was pared by 4 bases and J by 3 bases, with 7 bases between. Looked up from germline, CDR1 is SGHDT and CDR2 is YYEEEE. This CDR3 spans 13 amino acids. Libraries were prepared by immunoSEQ multiplex PCR; TCRdb keeps only in-frame clonotypes and omits some of them. In the table there are 50,000 to 75,000 clones, 75% to 90% of which are singletons. Worth noting for this clone: Its antigen remains unknown.

The TCR comes from an adult with an advanced solid tumor such as melanoma, head and neck, liver or kidney cancer. V usage is TRBV5-6 and J usage is TRBJ2-2; no firm D call. This specimen was CD4+ or CD8+ T cells sorted from blood, taken in a trial of the OX40 agonist ivuxolimab. CDR3 residues: CASSPAYTGELFF. The DNA for the CDR3 is TGTGCCAGCAGCCCGGCTTACACCGGGGAGCTGTTTTTT.